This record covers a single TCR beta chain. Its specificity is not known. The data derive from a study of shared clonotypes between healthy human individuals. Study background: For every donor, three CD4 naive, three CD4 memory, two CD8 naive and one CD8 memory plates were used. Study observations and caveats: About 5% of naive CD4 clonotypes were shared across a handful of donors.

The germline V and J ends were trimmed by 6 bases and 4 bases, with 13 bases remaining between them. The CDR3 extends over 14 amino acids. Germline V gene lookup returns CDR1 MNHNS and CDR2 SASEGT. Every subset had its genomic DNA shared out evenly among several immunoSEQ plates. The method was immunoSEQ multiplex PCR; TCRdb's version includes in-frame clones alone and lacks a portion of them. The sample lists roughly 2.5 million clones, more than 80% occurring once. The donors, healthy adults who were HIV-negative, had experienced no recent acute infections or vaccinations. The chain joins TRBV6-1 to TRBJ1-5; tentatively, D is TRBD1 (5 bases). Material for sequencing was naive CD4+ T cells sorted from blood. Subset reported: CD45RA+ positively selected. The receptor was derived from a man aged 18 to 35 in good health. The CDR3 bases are TGTGCCAGCAGCACCTCAGGGTTGAATCAGCCCCAGCATTTT. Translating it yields CASSTSGLNQPQHF.